This record looks at one T cell receptor beta chain sequence and its context. The antigen remains undetermined. The record originates from a study of long-term antiretroviral therapy in people with HIV. Study conclusions and caveats: It was observed that HIV repertoires exhibited narrower CDR3 length ranges than controls. Post-treatment diversity went higher with ART but stayed below transplant donor controls.

Per donor, a minimum of one pre-ART and a minimum of two post-ART PBMC samples were available. Samples held about 0.9-10 million cryopreserved PBMC before DNA extraction. Germline V gives CDR1 SQVTM, CDR2 ANQGSEA. After removal of 7 bases from V and 0 bases from J, the junction contained 14 bases not matched to a gene. CDR3 length: 18 amino acids. Researchers ran immunoSEQ v3.0 at survey level. The protocol was immunoSEQ multiplex PCR, while the TCRdb copy is restricted to in-frame clones and leaves out a portion. In the table there are 18,000 or so clones, more than 80% of which are singletons. The sample was unsorted PBMCs, taken 4.2 years after starting antiretroviral therapy. The receptor was isolated from a man aged 45 to 65 with HIV. This sequence joins TRBV29-1 and TRBJ2-1; 11 positions agree with TRBD2. For the CDR3, the DNA is TGCAGCGATATCACCGGGCTAGCGGGGGGTGACTCCTACAATGAGCAGTTCTTC. Translating it yields CSDITGLAGGDSYNEQFF.